Listed here are 31 T cell receptor beta chains from one sample, sequenced in a study of T cell responses to AZD1222 COVID-19 vaccine. TCRdb's table, derived via immunoSEQ multiplex PCR, lists solely in-frame clones and lacks some. The repertoire includes around 100,000 clones, just under 90% of them detected once, and under 4% sits in the top ten. Material: peripheral blood, obtained on day 0 of AZD1222 vaccination. The receptors shown here come from an adult in good health.

The V and J genes are TRBV4-1 and TRBJ2-1; either TRBD1 or TRBD2 may supply D (5 bases each). Per germline, CDR1 MGHRA and CDR2 YSYEKL. With 6 bases removed from V and 10 bases from J, the gap between germline ends came to 13 bases. This CDR3 region has 12 residues. CDR3 loop: CASSQPWGEQFF. The CDR3 DNA reads TGCGCCAGCAGTCAACCGTGGGGGGAGCAGTTCTTC.

The chain joins TRBV7-2 to TRBJ2-2, with D hard to call. Germline V gives CDR1 SGHTA, CDR2 FQGNSA. The CDR3 runs to 14 residues. V lost 1 base and J lost 2, with 5 bases in between. In DNA, the CDR3 is TGTGCCAGCAGCTTAGAATTCAACACCGGGGAGCTGTTTTTT. This sequence encodes CASSLEFNTGELFF.

This clone appeared once. The J gene is TRBJ2-4, the V gene TRBV13; D is perhaps TRBD2 (6 bases). The germline CDR1 and CDR2 sequences are PRHDT and FYEKMQ (reference sequence). CDR3 length: 17 amino acids. V was shortened by 0 bases and J by 2 bases, with 14 bases between the two germline ends. CDR3 in amino acids: CASSLGGTWRTKNIQYF. The DNA for the CDR3 is TGTGCCAGCAGCTTAGGGGGGACTTGGAGGACCAAAAACATTCAGTACTTC.

The V call is TRBV28, the J call TRBJ2-7, with D possibly called TRBD1 or TRBD2 (5 bases each). The germline V and J ends were trimmed by 3 bases and 4 bases, with 19 bases remaining between them. CDR1 is MDHEN and CDR2 is SYDVKM in the germline V gene. The CDR3 runs to 16 residues. The CDR3 region is CASSLSGANVNYEQYF. CDR3 DNA sequence: TGTGCCAGCAGTTTGTCCGGGGCTAATGTGAATTACGAGCAGTACTTC.

This clone was recorded a few times. V and J are TRBV24-1 and TRBJ2-1, with TRBD2 matching over 9 bases. V lost 1 base and J lost 6; bases outside the gene matches: 9. CDR1 is KGHDR and CDR2 is SFDVKD in the germline V gene. This CDR3 spans 17 amino acids. The CDR3 loop is CATSDLAGGPTFNEQFF. CDR3 coding DNA: TGTGCCACCAGTGATTTAGCGGGGGGCCCCACATTCAATGAGCAGTTCTTC.

The V call is TRBV11-2, the J call TRBJ2-1, with 10 nucleotides matching TRBD2. V was clipped by 4 bases and J by 1 base; unmatched bases: 1. CDR3 length: 15 amino acids. In germline, CDR1 is SGHAT, CDR2 FQNNGV. The CDR3 loop reads CASSSGLASYNEQFF. The CDR3 nucleotides read TGTGCCAGCAGCTCGGGACTAGCGTCCTACAATGAGCAGTTCTTC.

This clone showed up just a few times. The chain joins TRBV18 to TRBJ1-6, with 7 bases matching TRBD1. Germline V gene data show CDR1 as KGHSH and CDR2 as LQKENI. Germline trimming cut 3 bases from V and 6 bases from J; bases unmatched to any gene: 5. This CDR3 is 15 amino acids long. CDR3 sequence reads: CASSPGGGGNSPLHF. Written as DNA, the CDR3 is TGTGCCAGCTCACCGGGAGGGGGCGGTAATTCACCCCTCCACTTT.

The rearrangement joins TRBV19 to TRBJ2-7, with TRBD1 matching 9 bases. The CDR3 loop spans 14 amino acids. In germline, CDR1 is LNHDA, CDR2 SQIVND (reference sequence). The V segment lost 6 bases and the J segment 2 bases; nucleotides outside the gene matches: 5. This CDR3 is CASSMGQGPYEQYF. CDR3 DNA sequence: TGTGCCAGTAGCATGGGACAGGGCCCCTACGAGCAGTACTTC. Looking up the rest from reference TRBV19 and TRBJ2-7 gives the full variable domain: DGGITQSPKYLFRKEGQNVTLSCEQNLNHDAMYWYRQDPGQGLRLIYYSQIVNDFQKGDIAEGYSVSREKKESFPLTVTSAQKNPTAFYLCASSMGQGPYEQYFGPGTRLTVT.

This chain connects TRBV5-1 to TRBJ2-3; D ambiguous. From germline, CDR1 is SGHRS and CDR2 YFSETQ. The CDR3 spans 14 residues. Trimming left V 4 bases short and J 2 bases short, with 11 bases between. This chain's CDR3 is CASSPTDPTDTQYF. The DNA of the CDR3 is TGCGCCAGCAGCCCTACCGACCCCACAGATACGCAGTATTTT.

This chain uses TRBV4-1 with TRBJ1-6; 11 bases line up with TRBD1. The V gene's germline CDR1 is MGHRA and CDR2 YSYEKL. CDR3 length: 17 amino acids. With 4 bases clipped from V and 7 bases from J, the junction kept 9 bases outside the gene matches. CDR3 sequence (DNA): TGCGCCAGCAGCCTACGGGACAGGGGGGGTCCAAATTCACCCCTCCACTTT. Its protein product is CASSLRDRGGPNSPLHF.

This chain uses TRBV19 with TRBJ1-1, with TRBD1 as a possible D gene (5 bases). CDR1 is LNHDA and CDR2 is SQIVND in the germline V gene (reference sequence). The CDR3 extends over 18 amino acids. V lost 3 bases and J 3 bases, leaving 23 bases between the germline ends. Here the CDR3 reads CASSINSGQGTQDTEAFF. In DNA form, the CDR3 reads TGTGCCAGTAGTATTAATTCAGGGCAAGGGACTCAGGACACTGAAGCTTTCTTT.

The chain has TRBV28 and TRBJ1-5; D is perhaps TRBD1 (5 bases). Between the trimmed V and J ends, which lost 6 bases and 5 bases, there was a span of 14 bases. There are 14 residues in the CDR3. Germline V CDR1 and CDR2: MDHEN, SYDVKM. DNA for the CDR3: TGTGCCAGCAGGCCAGTGGGGGAAGATCAGCCCCAGCATTTT. This gives the protein CASRPVGEDQPQHF.

This chain joins TRBV25-1 and TRBJ2-3, with D uncertain. This CDR3 has 13 amino acids. Trimming removed 1 base at V and 6 bases at J, with 8 bases between. Per germline, CDR1 MGHDK and CDR2 SYGVNS. The CDR3 coding sequence is TGTGCCAGCAGTGAATCTGTTTCGGATACGCAGTATTTT. This encodes CASSESVSDTQYF.

In nucleotides, the CDR3 is TGTGCCAGTGGTCTTGGGGGAAACTATGGCTACACCTTC. It is translated as CASGLGGNYGYTF. This rearrangement joins TRBV19 to TRBJ1-2; a weak D match, TRBD1 (5 bases). The germline V and J ends were trimmed by 8 bases and 2 bases, with 12 bases remaining between them. The CDR3 has 13 amino acids. Germline V gene data show CDR1 as LNHDA and CDR2 as SQIVND (reference sequence).

The CDR3 loop reads CASSLKQGAANEKLFF. In nucleotides, the CDR3 is TGCGCCAGCAGCTTAAAGCAGGGGGCCGCTAATGAAAAACTGTTTTTT. The chain carries TRBV5-1 and TRBJ1-4; 8 bases fit TRBD1. Germline V gene lookup returns CDR1 SGHRS and CDR2 YFSETQ. The V segment lost 2 bases and the J segment 3 bases; nucleotides outside the gene matches: 6. The CDR3 runs 16 residues.

This chain connects TRBV2 to TRBJ2-1; D is uncertain. The V end was cut by 3 bases, the J end by 9 bases, with 6 bases between. The CDR3 is made up of 11 amino acids. Germline CDR1 reads SNHLY; CDR2 reads FYNNEI. CDR3 nucleotide sequence: TGTGCCAGCAGTGATTTCCGTGAGCAGTTCTTC. It translates to CASSDFREQFF.

The rearrangement uses TRBV29-1 and TRBJ2-4; 8 bases are shared with TRBD1. CDR3 length: 12 residues. The V segment lost 7 bases and the J segment 5 bases; nucleotides outside the gene matches: 4. From germline, CDR1 is SQVTM and CDR2 ANQGSEA. CDR3 protein: CSGGQGQNIQYF. CDR3 nucleotides: TGCAGCGGAGGACAGGGCCAAAACATTCAGTACTTC.

The CDR3 is CASSLAAGGETQYF. The CDR3 DNA sequence: TGTGCCAGCAGCTTAGCAGCGGGGGGCGAGACCCAGTACTTC. The rearrangement uses TRBV7-9 and TRBJ2-5, with TRBD2 identical over 9 bases. CDR3 length: 14 residues. Unmatched junction bases numbered 1, after V lost 0 bases and J lost 5 bases. Germline-derived CDR1 and CDR2 are SEHNR and FQNEAQ (reference sequence).

The rearrangement links TRBV3-1 (or the pseudogene TRBV3-2) to TRBJ1-1, with TRBD1 matching 9 bases. The J segment lost 8 bases and the V segment lost 1 base, leaving 5 bases of the junction unmatched. The V gene's germline CDR1 is LGHDT and CDR2 YNNKEL (reference sequence). The CDR3 consists of 14 residues. The CDR3 DNA is TGTGCCAGCAGCCAAGCCTACAGGGGGCCAGAAGCTTTCTTT. Amino acid sequence: CASSQAYRGPEAFF.

V gene TRBV10-3 combines with J gene TRBJ2-7; TRBD1 agrees at 9 bases. There are 16 residues in the CDR3. J lost 1 base, V lost 4 bases, and 8 bases had no gene match. Germline CDR1 reads ENHRY; CDR2 reads SYGVKD. The CDR3 loop is CAISGQSGTGSYEQYF. For the CDR3, the DNA is TGTGCCATCAGTGGACAATCCGGGACAGGGTCCTACGAGCAGTACTTC.

This clone has just a few counts. The junction differs from germline at one of its ends, possibly a read error. V gene TRBV4-1 combines with J gene TRBJ1-1, with TRBD1 as a possible D gene (5 bases). The CDR3 is made up of 12 amino acids. The V gene's germline CDR1 is MGHRA and CDR2 YSYEKL. CDR3 in amino acids: CASSQAVGRPTF. The CDR3 nucleotides read TGCGCCAGCAGCCAGGCTGTGGGGCGTCCAACGTTT.

The chain uses TRBV6-5 and TRBJ2-7; 9 bases align to TRBD1. This CDR3 comprises 15 residues. The germline CDR1 and CDR2 sequences are MNHEY and SVGAGI. The V gene end was trimmed by 4 bases and the J gene end by 3 bases; junction bases not matched to a gene: 7. The CDR3 protein is CASSSPGQGVYEQYF. The CDR3 bases are TGTGCCAGCAGTTCTCCGGGACAGGGAGTCTACGAGCAGTACTTC.

The gene calls are TRBV6-2 or TRBV6-3 and TRBJ2-7; 7 positions agree with TRBD1. With 5 bases clipped from V and 3 bases from J, the junction kept 4 bases outside the gene matches. From germline, CDR1 is MNHEY and CDR2 SVGEGT. This CDR3 comprises 13 residues. CDR3 sequence: CASSTGTDYEQYF. DNA of the CDR3: TGTGCCAGCAGTACCGGGACAGACTACGAGCAGTACTTC.

The chain recombines TRBV5-1 with TRBJ2-1; 7 bases agree with TRBD1. CDR3 size: 16 residues. Germline lookup yields CDR1 SGHRS and CDR2 YFSETQ. J was trimmed by 0 bases and V by 4 bases; bases with no gene match: 7. The CDR3 loop is CASSVQGQSSYNEQFF. CDR3 bases: TGCGCCAGCAGCGTGCAGGGACAGAGCTCCTACAATGAGCAGTTCTTC.

The chain uses TRBV18 and TRBJ1-3; no firm D call. Germline values: CDR1 KGHSH, CDR2 LQKENI. Trimming removed 3 bases at V and 0 bases at J, with 6 bases between. The CDR3 length is 14 residues. This CDR3 is CASSPGPSGNTIYF. The DNA for the CDR3 is TGTGCCAGCTCACCGGGTCCCTCTGGAAACACCATATATTTT.

The V call is TRBV28, the J call TRBJ1-1; D remains ambiguous. The CDR3 is 13 residues long. The V and J ends lost 0 bases and 8 bases respectively, with 10 bases between them. Germline loops: CDR1 MDHEN, CDR2 SYDVKM. The CDR3 region has the DNA TGTGCCAGCAGTTTATGGGGGTTGGTCGAAGCTTTCTTT. Translated: CASSLWGLVEAFF.

As for this clone: Other nucleotide sequences in the sample specify the same CDR3. The rearrangement uses TRBV7-3 and TRBJ1-1; no clear D gene. Trimming cost V 5 bases and J 2 bases, with 9 bases left between them. The germline gives CDR1 SGHTA, CDR2 FQGTGA. The length of the CDR3 is 13 residues. The CDR3 sequence: CASSLGYNTEAFF. CDR3 DNA sequence: TGTGCCAGCAGCCTTGGATATAACACTGAAGCTTTCTTT. The whole variable domain, filled in from reference TRBV7-3 and TRBJ1-1, reads GAGVSQTPSNKVTEKGKYVELRCDPISGHTALYWYRQSLGQGPEFLIYFQGTGAADDSGLPNDRFFAVRPEGSVSTLKIQRTERGDSAVYLCASSLGYNTEAFFGQGTRLTVV.

The chain links TRBV6-5 to TRBJ1-1; D is unresolved. Looked up from germline, CDR1 is MNHEY and CDR2 is SVGAGI. The CDR3 is 13 residues long. Trimming pared 6 bases from V and 0 bases from J, leaving 8 bases between. Here the CDR3 DNA reads TGTGCCAGCAGGTCCACCATGAACACTGAAGCTTTCTTT. Translation gives CASRSTMNTEAFF.

V is TRBV4-2 and J is TRBJ2-1; 10 positions agree with TRBD2. The junction had 14 bases not matched to a gene; V was cut back by 3 bases and J by 0 bases. Germline V gene sequence: CDR1 LGHNA, CDR2 YNFKEQ. This CDR3 has 20 amino acids. CDR3 coding DNA: TGTGCCAGCAGCCATATCGTAGTAGCGGGGGGCTCTAGCTCCTACAATGAGCAGTTCTTC. Protein sequence: CASSHIVVAGGSSSYNEQFF.

This clone is a singleton in its sample. The genes are TRBV5-8 and TRBJ1-5; D is possibly TRBD1 (5 bases). The CDR3 runs 15 residues. The V end lost 0 bases, the J end lost 2 bases, and 9 bases lay between the germline ends. Germline V gene lookup returns CDR1 SGHTS and CDR2 YDEGEE. The CDR3 DNA reads TGTGCCAGCAGCTTGGTAAGGGGCCGCAATCAGCCCCAGCATTTT. As protein: CASSLVRGRNQPQHF.

V gene TRBV5-4 combines with J gene TRBJ1-4; TRBD1 might be the D (5 bases). Germline CDR1 reads SGHNT; CDR2 reads YYREEE (reference sequence). The CDR3 totals 15 residues. Trimming removed 2 bases from V and 1 base from J, with 9 bases in between. The CDR3 is CASSFGRETNEKLFF. The CDR3 bases are TGTGCCAGCAGCTTCGGCAGGGAAACTAATGAAAAACTGTTTTTT.